Below, one T cell receptor (beta chain) is given with its context. The target antigen is unknown. The sample belongs to a study of cytomegalovirus exposure and HLA in healthy donors. Vbeta (60) and Jbeta (13) primers were used in the PCR. Some clones are missing from TCRdb's copy, which holds only in-frame ones; the method was immunoSEQ multiplex PCR. Recorded for this sample: 45,000 to 55,000 clones. Study conclusions and caveats: Researchers counted about 150 TCR beta chains as cytomegalovirus-associated.

This sequence was found in a male donor in good health and CMV-seropositive. Material: PBMCs.

CDR3 sequence reads: CSASSGYEQYF. CDR3 nucleotides: TGCAGCGCTAGTAGTGGATACGAGCAGTACTTC. V is TRBV29-1 and J is TRBJ2-7, with no clear D. With 7 bases removed from V and 4 bases from J, the gap between germline ends came to 11 bases. Germline CDR1 is SQVTM and CDR2 is ANQGSEA. CDR3 length: 11 amino acids.